This T cell receptor beta chain was recovered during a study of T cells in women clearing cervical HPV infection. Overall study context: Donors had HPV16-related CIN3 or worse; 2 had invasive cancer.

The table came from immunoSEQ multiplex PCR; TCRdb's copy has only in-frame clones and leaves some out. The clone table shows roughly 36,000 clones, with the ten largest holding about 7.8%. As to this clone: Its matching antigen is unknown. The DNA ends 3 residues before the CDR3 does, and the rest of the CDR3 is filled in from the germline J gene.

Study-wide results and limits: It is unknown whether associations predate infection; no effector/memory or HPV-specific sorting.

Germline values: CDR1 SNHLY, CDR2 FYNNEI. The CDR3 is 17 amino acids. V lost 5 bases to trimming and J lost 5 bases, with 24 bases between them. This receptor was obtained from a woman aged 18-69 years with a cervical HPV16 infection that either progressed to CIN3+ or cleared (not recorded which). V and J are TRBV2 and TRBJ1-2, with D maybe TRBD1 (6 bases). Sequencing was done on a sample of blood buffy coat. This CDR3 reads CASSWDKGHHSGYGYTF. CDR3 bases read: TGTGCCAGCAGTTGGGATAAGGGACACCACTCGGGATATGGC.